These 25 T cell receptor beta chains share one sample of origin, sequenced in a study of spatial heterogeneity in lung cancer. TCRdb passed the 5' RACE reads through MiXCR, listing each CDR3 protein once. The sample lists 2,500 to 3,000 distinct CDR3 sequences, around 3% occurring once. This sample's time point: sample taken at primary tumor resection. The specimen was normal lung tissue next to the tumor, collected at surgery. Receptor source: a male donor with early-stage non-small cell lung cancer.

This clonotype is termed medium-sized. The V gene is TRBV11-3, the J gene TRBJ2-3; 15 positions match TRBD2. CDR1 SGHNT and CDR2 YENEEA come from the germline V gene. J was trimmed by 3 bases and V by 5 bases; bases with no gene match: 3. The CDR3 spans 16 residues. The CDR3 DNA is TGTGCCAGCAGCCGCGGGACTAGCGGGAGGACAGATACGCAGTATTTT. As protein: CASSRGTSGRTDTQYF.

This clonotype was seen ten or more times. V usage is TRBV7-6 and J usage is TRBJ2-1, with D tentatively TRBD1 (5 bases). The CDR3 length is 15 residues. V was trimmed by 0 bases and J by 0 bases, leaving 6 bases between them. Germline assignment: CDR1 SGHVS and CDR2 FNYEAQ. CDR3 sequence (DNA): TGTGCCAGCAGCTTAGCAGGGGACTCCTACAATGAGCAGTTCTTC. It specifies CASSLAGDSYNEQFF.

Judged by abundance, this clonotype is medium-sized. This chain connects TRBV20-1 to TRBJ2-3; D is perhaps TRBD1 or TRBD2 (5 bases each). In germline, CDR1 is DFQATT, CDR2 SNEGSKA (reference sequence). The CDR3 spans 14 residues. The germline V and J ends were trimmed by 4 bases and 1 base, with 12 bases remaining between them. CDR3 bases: TGCAGTGCTACCAGGGACCCCCGCACAGATACGCAGTATTTT. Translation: CSATRDPRTDTQYF.

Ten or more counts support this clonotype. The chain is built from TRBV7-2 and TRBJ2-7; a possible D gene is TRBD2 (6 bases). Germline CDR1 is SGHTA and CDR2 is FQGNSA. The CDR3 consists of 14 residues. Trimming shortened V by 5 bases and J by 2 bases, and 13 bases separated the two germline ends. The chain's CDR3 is CASSPSGTAYEQYF. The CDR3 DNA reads TGTGCCAGCAGCCCCTCCGGGACTGCCTACGAGCAGTACTTC.

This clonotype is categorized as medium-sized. DNA of the CDR3: TGTGCCAGCAGCTTAGGTCGATTTGACACCAACACCGGGGAGCTGTTTTTT. This codes for CASSLGRFDTNTGELFF. This sequence joins TRBV7-9 and TRBJ2-2, with D unresolved. Trimming cost V 1 base and J 2 bases, with 14 bases left between them. Germline-derived CDR1 and CDR2 are SEHNR and FQNEAQ (reference sequence). The CDR3 length is 17 residues.

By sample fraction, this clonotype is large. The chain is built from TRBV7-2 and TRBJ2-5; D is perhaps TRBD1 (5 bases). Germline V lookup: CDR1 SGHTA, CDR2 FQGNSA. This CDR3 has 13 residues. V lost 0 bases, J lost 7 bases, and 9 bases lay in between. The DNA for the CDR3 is TGTGCCAGCAGCTTAGCGCTTCAGGGGACCCAGTACTTC. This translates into CASSLALQGTQYF.

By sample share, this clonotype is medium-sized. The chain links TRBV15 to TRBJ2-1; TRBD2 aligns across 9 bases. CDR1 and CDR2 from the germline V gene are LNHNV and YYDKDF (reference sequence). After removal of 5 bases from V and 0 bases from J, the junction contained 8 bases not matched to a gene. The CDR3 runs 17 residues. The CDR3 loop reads CATSGFGSGSSYNEQFF. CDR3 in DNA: TGTGCCACCAGCGGCTTTGGTAGCGGGAGCTCCTACAATGAGCAGTTCTTC. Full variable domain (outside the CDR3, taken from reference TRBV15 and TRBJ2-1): DAMVIQNPRYQVTQFGKPVTLSCSQTLNHNVMYWYQQKSSQAPKLLFHYYDKDFNNEADTPDNFQSRRPNTSFCFLDIRSPGLGDTAMYLCATSGFGSGSSYNEQFFGPGTRLTVL.

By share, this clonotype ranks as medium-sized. Here the CDR3 DNA reads TGTGCCAGCAGCTTAGACTCCAATTCACCCCTCCACTTT. This translates into CASSLDSNSPLHF. The chain is built from TRBV13 and TRBJ1-6; D remains unclear. CDR3 size: 13 residues. V dropped 1 base and J dropped 7 bases, with 5 bases sitting between them. The germline gives CDR1 PRHDT, CDR2 FYEKMQ (reference sequence).

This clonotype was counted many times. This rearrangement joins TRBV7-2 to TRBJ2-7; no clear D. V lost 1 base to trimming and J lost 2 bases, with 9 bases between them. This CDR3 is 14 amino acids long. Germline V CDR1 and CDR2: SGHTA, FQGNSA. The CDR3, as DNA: TGTGCCAGCAGCTTAGTTCCAGAGACCTACGAGCAGTACTTC. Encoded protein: CASSLVPETYEQYF.

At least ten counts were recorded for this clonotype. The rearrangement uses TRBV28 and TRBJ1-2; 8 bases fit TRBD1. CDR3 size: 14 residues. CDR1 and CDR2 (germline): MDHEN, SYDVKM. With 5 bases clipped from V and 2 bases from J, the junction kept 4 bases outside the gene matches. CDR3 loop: CASSPDRANYGYTF. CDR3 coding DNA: TGTGCCAGCAGTCCGGACAGGGCGAACTATGGCTACACCTTC.

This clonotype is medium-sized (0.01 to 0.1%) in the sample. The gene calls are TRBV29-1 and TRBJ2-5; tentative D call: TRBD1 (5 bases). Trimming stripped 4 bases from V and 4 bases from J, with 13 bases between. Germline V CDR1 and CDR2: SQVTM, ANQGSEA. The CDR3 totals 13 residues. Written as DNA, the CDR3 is TGCAGCGTTGGCCAGATCCAGGGAGAGACCCAGTACTTC. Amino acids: CSVGQIQGETQYF.

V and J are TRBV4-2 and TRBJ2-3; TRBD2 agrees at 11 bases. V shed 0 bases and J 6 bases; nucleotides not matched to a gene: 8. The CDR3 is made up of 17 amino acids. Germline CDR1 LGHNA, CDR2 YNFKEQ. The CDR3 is CASSQESLAGGGDTQYF. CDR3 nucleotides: TGTGCCAGCAGCCAAGAGTCGCTAGCGGGAGGAGGGGATACGCAGTATTTT.

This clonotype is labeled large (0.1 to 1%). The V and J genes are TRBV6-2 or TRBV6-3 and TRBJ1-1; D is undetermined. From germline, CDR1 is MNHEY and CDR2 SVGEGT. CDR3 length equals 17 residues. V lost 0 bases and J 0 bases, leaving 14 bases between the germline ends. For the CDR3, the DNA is TGTGCCAGCAGTTACTCGATTGGGAAAACTCTGAACACTGAAGCTTTCTTT. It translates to CASSYSIGKTLNTEAFF.

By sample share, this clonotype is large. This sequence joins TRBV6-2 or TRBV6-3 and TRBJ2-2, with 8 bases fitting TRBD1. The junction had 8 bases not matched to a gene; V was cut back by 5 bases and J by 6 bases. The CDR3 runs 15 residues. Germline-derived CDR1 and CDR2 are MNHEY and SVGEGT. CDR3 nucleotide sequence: TGTGCCAGCAGTCAGGACGACAGGGGAGCCGGGGAGCTGTTTTTT. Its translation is CASSQDDRGAGELFF.

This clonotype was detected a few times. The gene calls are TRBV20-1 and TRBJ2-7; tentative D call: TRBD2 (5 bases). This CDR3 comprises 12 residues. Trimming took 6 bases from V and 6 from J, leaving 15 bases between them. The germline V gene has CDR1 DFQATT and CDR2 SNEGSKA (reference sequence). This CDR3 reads CSARGSGGEQYF. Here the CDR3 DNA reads TGCAGTGCACGAGGGTCCGGAGGCGAGCAGTACTTC.

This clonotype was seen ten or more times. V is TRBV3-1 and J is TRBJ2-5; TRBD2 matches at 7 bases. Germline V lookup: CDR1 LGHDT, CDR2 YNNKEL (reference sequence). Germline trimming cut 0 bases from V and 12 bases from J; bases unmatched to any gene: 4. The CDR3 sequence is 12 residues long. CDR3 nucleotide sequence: TGTGCCAGCAGCCAAGATGTGCGGGAGAAGTACTTC. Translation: CASSQDVREKYF.

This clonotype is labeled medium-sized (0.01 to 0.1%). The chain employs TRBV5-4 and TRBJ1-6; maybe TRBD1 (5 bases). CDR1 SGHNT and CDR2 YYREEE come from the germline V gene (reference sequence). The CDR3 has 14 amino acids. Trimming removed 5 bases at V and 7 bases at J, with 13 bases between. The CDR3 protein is CASRKTAGNSPLHF. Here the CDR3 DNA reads TGTGCCAGCAGAAAGACAGCGGGGAATTCACCCCTCCACTTT.

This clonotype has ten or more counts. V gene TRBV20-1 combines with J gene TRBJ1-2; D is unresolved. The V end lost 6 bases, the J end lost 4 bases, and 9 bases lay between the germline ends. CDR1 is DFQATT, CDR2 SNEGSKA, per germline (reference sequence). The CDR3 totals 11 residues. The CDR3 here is CSAKNFYGYTF. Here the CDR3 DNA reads TGCAGTGCCAAAAATTTCTATGGCTACACCTTC.

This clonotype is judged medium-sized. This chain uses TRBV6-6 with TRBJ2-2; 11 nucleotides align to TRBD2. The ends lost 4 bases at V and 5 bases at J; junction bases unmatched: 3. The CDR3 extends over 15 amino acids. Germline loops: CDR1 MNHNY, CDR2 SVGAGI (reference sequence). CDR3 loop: CASSWVAGGTGELFF. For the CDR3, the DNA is TGTGCCAGCAGTTGGGTAGCGGGGGGGACCGGGGAGCTGTTTTTT.

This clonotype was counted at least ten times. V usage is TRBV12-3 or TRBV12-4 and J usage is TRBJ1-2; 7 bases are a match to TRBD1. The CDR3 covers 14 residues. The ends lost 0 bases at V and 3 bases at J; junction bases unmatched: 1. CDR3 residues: CASSLAGGDYGYTF. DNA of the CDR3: TGTGCCAGCAGTTTAGCAGGGGGCGACTATGGCTACACCTTC.

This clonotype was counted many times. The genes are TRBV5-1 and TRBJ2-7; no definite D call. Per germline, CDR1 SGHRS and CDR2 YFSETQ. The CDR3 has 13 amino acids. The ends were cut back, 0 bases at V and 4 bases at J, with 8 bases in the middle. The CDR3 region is CASSLEPHYEQYF. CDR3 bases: TGCGCCAGCAGCTTGGAACCCCATTACGAGCAGTACTTC.

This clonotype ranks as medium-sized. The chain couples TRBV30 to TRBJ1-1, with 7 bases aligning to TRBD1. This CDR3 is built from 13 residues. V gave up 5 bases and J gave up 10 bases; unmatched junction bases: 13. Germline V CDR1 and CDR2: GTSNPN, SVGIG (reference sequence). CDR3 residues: CAWGPMTGPGAFF. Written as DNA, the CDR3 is TGTGCCTGGGGGCCAATGACAGGGCCGGGAGCTTTCTTT.

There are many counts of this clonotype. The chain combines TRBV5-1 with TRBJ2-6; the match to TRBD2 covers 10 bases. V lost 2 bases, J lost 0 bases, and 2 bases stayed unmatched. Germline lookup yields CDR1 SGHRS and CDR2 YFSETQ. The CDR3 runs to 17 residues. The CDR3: CASSFASGGSGANVLTF. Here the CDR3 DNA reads TGCGCCAGCAGCTTCGCTAGCGGGGGCTCTGGGGCCAACGTCCTGACTTTC.

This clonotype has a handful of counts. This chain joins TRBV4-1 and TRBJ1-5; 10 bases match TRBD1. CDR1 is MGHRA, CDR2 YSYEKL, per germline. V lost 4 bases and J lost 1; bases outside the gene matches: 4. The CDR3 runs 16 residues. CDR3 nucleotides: TGCGCCAGCAGCCTCGACAGGGGGCGAAGCAATCAGCCCCAGCATTTT. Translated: CASSLDRGRSNQPQHF.

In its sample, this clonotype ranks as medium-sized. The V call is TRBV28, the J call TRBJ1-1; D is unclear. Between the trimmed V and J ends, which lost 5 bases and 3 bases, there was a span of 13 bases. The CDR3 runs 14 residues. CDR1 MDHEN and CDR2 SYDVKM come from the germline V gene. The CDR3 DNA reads TGTGCCAGCAGTACACGATGGGGTCACACTGAAGCTTTCTTT. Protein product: CASSTRWGHTEAFF.